This TCR beta chain was identified during a study of graft-versus-host responses after intestinal transplantation. On the study more broadly: Recipients underwent multivisceral, liver-intestinal, or isolated intestinal transplants. Anti-thymocyte globulin induction was given to all recipients, followed by tacrolimus and steroids for around three years. Study-wide results and caveats: Levels of circulating GvH clones at their peak were associated with early post-transplant HvG declines. Some GvH clones appeared in ileal mucosa or blood before recipient bone marrow.

With regard to this clone: The antigen is not known.

Sequenced by immunoSEQ multiplex PCR; TCRdb stores in-frame clones only, minus some. The sample includes 55,000 to 75,000 clones, about 80% of them seen just once. CDR1 LNHNV and CDR2 YYDKDF come from the germline V gene (reference sequence). This CDR3 spans 15 amino acids. V lost 0 bases and J lost 6, with 14 bases in between. The clonotype was recovered from a human donor who was the organ donor for an intestinal transplant. The chain joins TRBV15 to TRBJ1-2, with a weak D call TRBD1 (6 bases). The source was unstimulated CD4+ T cells sorted from spleen or lymph node cells, collected before transplant. The CDR3 bases are TGTGCCACCAGCAGAGATCGGGGGGGCTCTCATGGCTACACCTTC. It codes for CATSRDRGGSHGYTF.